These 22 T cell receptor beta chains were sequenced from one sample in a study of shared T cell receptors in the human thymus. Method: immunoSEQ multiplex PCR; TCRdb's copy keeps in-frame clones and lacks some. The data contain roughly 660,000 clones, approximately 87% of them singletons. These same data were also listed under a study on human thymus T cells.

Sample: thymocytes. These receptors all stem from a boy in the first two years of life with a congenital heart defect.

The chain couples TRBV7-9 to TRBJ2-6; a possible D gene is TRBD1 (6 bases). V was clipped by 3 bases and J by 4 bases, with 16 bases between them. CDR1 is SEHNR, CDR2 FQNEAQ, per germline (reference sequence). This CDR3 is built from 17 residues. CDR3 sequence (DNA): TGTGCCAGCAGCTTGGGGGCAGGGATACCCGGGGCCAACGTCCTGACTTTC. It specifies CASSLGAGIPGANVLTF.

The chain carries TRBV6-6 and TRBJ2-4; tentatively, D is TRBD2 (6 bases). Germline CDR1 reads MNHNY; CDR2 reads SVGAGI (reference sequence). Trimming left V 8 bases short and J 1 base short, with 15 bases between. The CDR3 extends over 15 amino acids. CDR3 sequence (DNA): TGTGCCAGCTGCAGCCGGGAGTTGGCCAAAAACATTCAGTACTTC. Amino acid sequence: CASCSRELAKNIQYF.

The chain recombines TRBV4-1 with TRBJ1-1; D is ambiguous. Per germline, CDR1 MGHRA and CDR2 YSYEKL. The CDR3 extends over 13 amino acids. V lost 0 bases, J lost 8 bases, and 10 bases lay in between. Here the CDR3 DNA reads TGCGCCAGCAGCCAAGAATCGGGGAGGGAAGCTTTCTTT. Protein: CASSQESGREAFF.

The genes are TRBV7-2 and TRBJ2-1, with 7 bases lining up with TRBD2. Germline V lookup: CDR1 SGHTA, CDR2 FQGNSA. The V gene end was trimmed by 1 base and the J gene end by 2 bases; junction bases not matched to a gene: 5. The CDR3 consists of 16 residues. CDR3 DNA sequence: TGTGCCAGCAGCTTAGACCCCAGCGGGACCTACAATGAGCAGTTCTTC. Residues: CASSLDPSGTYNEQFF.

The chain is built from TRBV11-2 and TRBJ1-4; 9 bases match TRBD1. Germline V gene data show CDR1 as SGHAT and CDR2 as FQNNGV. V was pared by 1 base and J by 10 bases, with 7 bases of the junction left unmatched. This CDR3 contains 15 residues. CDR3 DNA sequence: TGTGCCAGCAGCTTAGTACGGGACAGGGAGAGAAAACTGTTTTTT. Translated, it gives CASSLVRDRERKLFF.

The J gene is TRBJ2-5, the V gene TRBV11-2; TRBD2 aligns across 10 bases. The CDR3 has 13 amino acids. The V segment lost 2 bases and the J segment 8 bases; nucleotides outside the gene matches: 2. Germline CDR1 reads SGHAT; CDR2 reads FQNNGV. The CDR3 is CASSLQREGTQYF. The CDR3 coding sequence is TGTGCCAGCAGCTTACAGCGGGAGGGCACCCAGTACTTC.

This sequence joins TRBV10-3 and TRBJ2-1; D unclear. The CDR3 length is 17 residues. CDR1 and CDR2 from the germline V gene are ENHRY and SYGVKD. The ends were cut back, 6 bases at V and 0 bases at J, with 18 bases in the middle. The CDR3 DNA reads TGTGCCATCAGACCTCTAGTCGCTTCGAGCTCCTACAATGAGCAGTTCTTC. Translated, it gives CAIRPLVASSSYNEQFF.

The CDR3 is CASSFGNEQFF. CDR3 nucleotide sequence: TGTGCCAGCAGTTTCGGTAATGAGCAGTTCTTC. The chain is built from TRBV27 and TRBJ2-1; no firm D call. V was shortened by 3 bases and J by 7 bases, with 4 bases between the two germline ends. The CDR3 has 11 amino acids. Germline CDR1 and CDR2: MNHEY and SMNVEV (reference sequence).

The chain couples TRBV9 to TRBJ1-3; a possible D gene is TRBD1 (5 bases). CDR1 and CDR2 from the germline V gene are SGDLS and YYNGEE. Trimming removed 4 bases at V and 2 bases at J, with 10 bases between. The CDR3 has 14 residues. CDR3 in amino acids: CASSPGQPGNTIYF. In DNA form, the CDR3 reads TGTGCCAGCAGCCCAGGACAACCTGGAAACACCATATATTTT.

The J gene is TRBJ1-3, the V gene TRBV19; 9 nucleotides align to TRBD1. V dropped 5 bases and J dropped 2; count of bases not matched to a gene: 10. Per the germline V gene, CDR1 is LNHDA and CDR2 is SQIVND (reference sequence). The CDR3 covers 17 residues. The CDR3 here is CASSVRTGVGTGNTIYF. CDR3 coding DNA: TGTGCCAGTAGTGTACGGACAGGGGTGGGTACTGGAAACACCATATATTTT.

The chain carries TRBV25-1 and TRBJ2-1; D is ambiguous. Trimming removed 2 bases at V and 2 bases at J, with 19 bases between. Germline V gene data show CDR1 as MGHDK and CDR2 as SYGVNS. The length of the CDR3 is 18 residues. In nucleotides, the CDR3 is TGTGCCAGCAGTGAACCGAAGGTTGAGACGGAGCCCTACAATGAGCAGTTCTTC. This encodes CASSEPKVETEPYNEQFF.

V gene TRBV25-1 combines with J gene TRBJ1-2, with D tentatively TRBD1 (5 bases). This CDR3 has 14 amino acids. Germline lookup yields CDR1 MGHDK and CDR2 SYGVNS. Trimming left V 5 bases short and J 4 bases short, with 14 bases between. CDR3: CASSNGGRSYGYTF. The CDR3 nucleotides are TGTGCCAGCAGTAACGGGGGTCGGAGCTATGGCTACACCTTC.

This sequence joins TRBV5-6 and TRBJ2-5; TRBD1 might be the D (5 bases). The CDR3 is 15 amino acids. Germline assignment: CDR1 SGHDT and CDR2 YYEEEE. Trimming cost V 0 bases and J 1 base, with 10 bases left between them. CDR3 coding DNA: TGTGCCAGCAGCTTGGGGTCTAGGGGCCAAGAGACCCAGTACTTC. It encodes CASSLGSRGQETQYF.

The chain is built from TRBV19 and TRBJ2-1; tentative D call: TRBD2 (7 bases). The CDR3 runs 16 residues. V was clipped by 8 bases and J by 4 bases, with 21 bases between them. The germline CDR1 and CDR2 sequences are LNHDA and SQIVND (reference sequence). The CDR3 spells CASEGGTGGGYNEQFF. CDR3 DNA sequence: TGTGCCAGTGAGGGGGGAACGGGAGGTGGGTACAATGAGCAGTTCTTC.

This chain joins TRBV11-3 and TRBJ1-1; D perhaps matches TRBD1 (6 bases). CDR3 length: 15 amino acids. CDR1 and CDR2 (germline): SGHNT, YENEEA. V was pared by 5 bases and J by 1 base, with 14 bases between. CDR3 residues: CASSPKGVRNTEAFF. The CDR3 nucleotides read TGTGCCAGCAGCCCCAAGGGGGTAAGGAACACTGAAGCTTTCTTT.

The genes are TRBV5-1 and TRBJ2-5; D possibly corresponds to TRBD2 (6 bases). V lost 0 bases to trimming and J lost 3 bases, with 15 bases between them. Germline CDR1 SGHRS, CDR2 YFSETQ. The CDR3 covers 16 residues. Here the CDR3 reads CASSLDPAGEKETQYF. DNA of the CDR3: TGCGCCAGCAGCTTGGATCCAGCGGGTGAAAAAGAGACCCAGTACTTC.

This clone was recorded only once. This chain uses TRBV9 with TRBJ2-5, with 9 bases fitting TRBD2. Germline V gene lookup returns CDR1 SGDLS and CDR2 YYNGEE. The CDR3 sequence is 17 residues long. The V and J ends lost 0 bases and 4 bases, in that order; junction bases with no gene match: 10. The CDR3 is CASSVGGSGSGRETQYF. The CDR3 coding sequence is TGTGCCAGCAGCGTAGGAGGTAGCGGGAGCGGGCGAGAGACCCAGTACTTC.

This sequence joins TRBV7-6 and TRBJ2-7; D call uncertain. This CDR3 is 14 amino acids long. Germline lookup yields CDR1 SGHVS and CDR2 FNYEAQ. Trimming took 1 base from V and 0 from J, leaving 7 bases between them. The CDR3 sequence: CASSLVGGSYEQYF. CDR3 bases: TGTGCCAGCAGCTTAGTAGGCGGCTCCTACGAGCAGTACTTC.

This chain joins TRBV2 and TRBJ1-2; 9 nucleotides agree with TRBD1. CDR1 SNHLY and CDR2 FYNNEI come from the germline V gene. The CDR3 runs to 14 residues. V lost 10 bases, J lost 8 bases, and 14 bases stayed unmatched. CDR3 residues: CAIKQGAPTVGYTF. CDR3 DNA sequence: TGTGCCATAAAACAGGGGGCGCCGACCGTAGGCTACACCTTC.

This chain links TRBV7-3 with TRBJ2-1; TRBD2 might be the D (5 bases). The V gene's germline CDR1 is SGHTA and CDR2 FQGTGA. The CDR3 has 15 amino acids. Trimming removed 2 bases at V and 8 bases at J, with 16 bases between. The CDR3 DNA is TGTGCCAGCAGCTTAGTCCTAGCCTCTATCGATGAGCAGTTCTTC. Translation gives CASSLVLASIDEQFF.

The CDR3 DNA is TGTGCCAGCAGTTCGGGACTAGCGGGAGATACCGGGGAGCTGTTTTTT. Its protein is CASSSGLAGDTGELFF. The chain couples TRBV28 to TRBJ2-2; 14 bases align to TRBD2. Germline V gene data show CDR1 as MDHEN and CDR2 as SYDVKM. V was clipped by 4 bases and J by 5 bases; unmatched bases: 3. This CDR3 comprises 16 residues.

V gene TRBV6-1 combines with J gene TRBJ1-5; no clear D gene. CDR1 is MNHNS and CDR2 is SASEGT in the germline V gene. Trimming took 1 base from V and 1 from J, leaving 11 bases between them. This CDR3 region has 16 residues. The CDR3 DNA follows: TGTGCCAGCAGTGAAGGGCATCGTCCGAGCAATCAGCCCCAGCATTTT. This codes for CASSEGHRPSNQPQHF.